The 9 T cell receptor beta chains given below trace back to one sample, sequenced in a study of cytomegalovirus exposure and HLA in healthy donors. This PCR relied on a set of 60 Vbeta primers and 13 Jbeta primers. Using immunoSEQ multiplex PCR, the repertoire was profiled, and TCRdb retains in-frame clones only, with some absent. The table has roughly 180,000 clones, almost 80% seen once. The material sequenced was PBMCs. The receptors originated from a man aged 50 to 60 in good health and CMV-seropositive.

This clone was found a few times. The chain is built from TRBV7-3 and TRBJ1-2, with TRBD1 identical over 7 bases. The CDR3 is made up of 14 amino acids. Per the germline V gene, CDR1 is SGHTA and CDR2 is FQGTGA. V lost 4 bases and J lost 4; bases outside the gene matches: 6. CDR3 coding DNA: TGTGCCAGCAGCTCGAGGAGGACAGGCTATGGCTACACCTTC. This translates into CASSSRRTGYGYTF. Full variable domain (outside the CDR3, taken from reference TRBV7-3 and TRBJ1-2): GAGVSQTPSNKVTEKGKYVELRCDPISGHTALYWYRQSLGQGPEFLIYFQGTGAADDSGLPNDRFFAVRPEGSVSTLKIQRTERGDSAVYLCASSSRRTGYGYTFGSGTRLTVV.

J is TRBJ1-3 and V is TRBV27; D unclear. This CDR3 spans 15 amino acids. Germline V CDR1 and CDR2: MNHEY, SMNVEV (reference sequence). Trimming left V 5 bases short and J 0 bases short, with 11 bases between. CDR3 region: CASSPSGNSGNTIYF. The CDR3, as DNA: TGTGCCAGCAGTCCAAGCGGAAACTCTGGAAACACCATATATTTT.

The gene calls are TRBV29-1 and TRBJ2-1; D ambiguous. The CDR3 has 13 residues. Trimming took 7 bases from V and 3 from J, leaving 13 bases between them. CDR1 is SQVTM, CDR2 ANQGSEA, per germline. DNA for the CDR3: TGCAGCGCTTCAGGAATTGGCTACAATGAGCAGTTCTTC. Its translation is CSASGIGYNEQFF.

This clone showed up just a few times. The chain links TRBV28 to TRBJ2-1; 9 nucleotides line up with TRBD2. This CDR3 has 15 amino acids. Germline CDR1 is MDHEN and CDR2 is SYDVKM. The ends lost 6 bases at V and 6 bases at J; junction bases unmatched: 9. The CDR3 sequence is CASSRLAGGLNEQFF. Written as DNA, the CDR3 is TGTGCCAGCAGCCGCTTGGCGGGGGGGCTCAATGAGCAGTTCTTC.

CDR3 sequence (DNA): TGCGCCAGCAGCCAATTTGCAGAGACTAGGGGTATTGGCTACACCTTC. It codes for CASSQFAETRGIGYTF. The chain is built from TRBV4-3 and TRBJ1-2, with a tentative D call TRBD1 (5 bases). The V and J ends lost 2 bases and 7 bases respectively, with 20 bases between them. Germline V gene lookup returns CDR1 LGHNA and CDR2 YSLEER. The CDR3 spans 16 residues.

The chain links TRBV29-1 to TRBJ2-3; no definite D call. The CDR3 extends over 11 amino acids. Trimming pared 3 bases from V and 4 bases from J, leaving 5 bases between. Germline CDR1 SQVTM, CDR2 ANQGSEA. The CDR3 here is CSVESADTQYF. The CDR3 nucleotides are TGCAGCGTTGAGTCCGCAGATACGCAGTATTTT.

This rearrangement joins TRBV5-6 to TRBJ1-6; 8 nucleotides match TRBD1. CDR1 and CDR2 from the germline V gene are SGHDT and YYEEEE. V lost 2 bases and J lost 8; bases outside the gene matches: 3. The CDR3 is 14 residues long. CDR3 sequence reads: CASSFGQGYSPLHF. The CDR3 region has the DNA TGTGCCAGCAGCTTCGGACAGGGTTATTCACCCCTCCACTTT.

J is TRBJ1-4 and V is TRBV7-6, with D maybe TRBD1 (6 bases). Germline-derived CDR1 and CDR2 are SGHVS and FNYEAQ. The V end lost 3 bases, the J end lost 5 bases, and 10 bases lay between the germline ends. This CDR3 has 14 residues. CDR3 loop: CASSFRGPNEKLFF. In DNA, the CDR3 is TGTGCCAGCAGCTTCAGGGGACCCAATGAAAAACTGTTTTTT. Full variable domain (missing parts from reference TRBV7-6 and TRBJ1-4): GAGVSQSPRYKVTKRGQDVALRCDPISGHVSLYWYRQALGQGPEFLTYFNYEAQQDKSGLPNDRFSAERPEGSISTLTIQRTEQRDSAMYRCASSFRGPNEKLFFGSGTQLSVL.

In nucleotides, the CDR3 is TGTGCCAGCAGACGGGACAGACTTAACTATGGCTACACCTTC. Its translation: CASRRDRLNYGYTF. The rearrangement joins TRBV6-1 to TRBJ1-2, with 7 bases matching TRBD1. This CDR3 has 14 residues. Germline V gene sequence: CDR1 MNHNS, CDR2 SASEGT. The V and J ends lost 6 bases and 1 base, in that order; junction bases with no gene match: 5.